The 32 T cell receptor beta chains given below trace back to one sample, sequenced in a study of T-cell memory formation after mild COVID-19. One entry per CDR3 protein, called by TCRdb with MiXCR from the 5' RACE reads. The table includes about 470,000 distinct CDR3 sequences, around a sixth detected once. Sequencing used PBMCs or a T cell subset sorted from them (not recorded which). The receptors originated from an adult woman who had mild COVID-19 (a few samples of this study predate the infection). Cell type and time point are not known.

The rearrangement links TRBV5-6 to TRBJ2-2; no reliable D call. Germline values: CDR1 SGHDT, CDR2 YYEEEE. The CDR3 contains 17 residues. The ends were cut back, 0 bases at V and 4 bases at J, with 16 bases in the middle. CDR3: CASSLGHRPSRTGELFF. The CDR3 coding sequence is TGTGCCAGCAGCTTGGGACATAGACCGTCGCGCACCGGGGAGCTGTTTTTT. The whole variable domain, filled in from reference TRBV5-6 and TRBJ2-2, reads DAGVTQSPTHLIKTRGQQVTLRCSPKSGHDTVSWYQQALGQGPQFIFQYYEEEERQRGNFPDRFSGHQFPNYSSELNVNALLLGDSALYLCASSLGHRPSRTGELFFGEGSRLTVL.

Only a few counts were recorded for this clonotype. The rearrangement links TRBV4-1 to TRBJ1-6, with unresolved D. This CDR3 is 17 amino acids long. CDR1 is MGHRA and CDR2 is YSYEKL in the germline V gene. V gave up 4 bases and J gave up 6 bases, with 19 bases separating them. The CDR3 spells CASSPHRTAITNSPLHF. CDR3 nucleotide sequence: TGCGCCAGCAGCCCACACCGAACGGCGATTACTAATTCACCCCTCCACTTT.

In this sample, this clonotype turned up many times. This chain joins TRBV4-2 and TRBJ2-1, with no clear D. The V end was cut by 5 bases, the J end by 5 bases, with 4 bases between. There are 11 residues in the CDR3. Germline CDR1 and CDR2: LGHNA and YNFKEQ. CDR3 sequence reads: CASSANNEQFF. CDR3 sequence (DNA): TGTGCCAGCAGCGCAAACAATGAGCAGTTCTTC.

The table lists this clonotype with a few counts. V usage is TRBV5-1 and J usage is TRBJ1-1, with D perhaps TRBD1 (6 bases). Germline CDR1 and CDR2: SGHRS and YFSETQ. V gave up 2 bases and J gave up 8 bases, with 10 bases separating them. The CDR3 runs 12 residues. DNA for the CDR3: TGCGCCAGCAGCTTAGACAGGAAGGAAGCTTTCTTT. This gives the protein CASSLDRKEAFF.

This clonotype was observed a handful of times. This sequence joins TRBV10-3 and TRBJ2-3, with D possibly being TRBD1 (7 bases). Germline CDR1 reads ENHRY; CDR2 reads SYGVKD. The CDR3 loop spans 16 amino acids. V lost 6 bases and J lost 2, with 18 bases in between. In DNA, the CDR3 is TGTGCCATCAGCAGGGGGGCAGGGCGGGACACAGATACGCAGTATTTT. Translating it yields CAISRGAGRDTDTQYF.

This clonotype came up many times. In DNA form, the CDR3 reads TGTGCCAGCAGCTTCGGACAGGGATTTCACACCGGGGAGCTGTTTTTT. This sequence encodes CASSFGQGFHTGELFF. J is TRBJ2-2 and V is TRBV7-9; 8 bases match TRBD1. V was pared by 3 bases and J by 3 bases, with 6 bases of the junction left unmatched. Germline values: CDR1 SEHNR, CDR2 FQNEAQ (reference sequence). The CDR3 is 16 amino acids.

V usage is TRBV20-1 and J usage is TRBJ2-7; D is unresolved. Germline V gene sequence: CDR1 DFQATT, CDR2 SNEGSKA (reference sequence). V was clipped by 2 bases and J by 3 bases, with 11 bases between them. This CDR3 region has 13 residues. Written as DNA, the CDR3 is TGCAGTGCTAGAATAGAACGGTACTACGAGCAGTACTTC. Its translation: CSARIERYYEQYF.

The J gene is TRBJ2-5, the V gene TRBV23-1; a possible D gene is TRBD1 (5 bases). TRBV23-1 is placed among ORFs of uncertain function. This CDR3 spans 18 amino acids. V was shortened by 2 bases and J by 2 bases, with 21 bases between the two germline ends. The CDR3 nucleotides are TGCGCCAGCAGTCAACCGGTAGTTCGACAGCCCCCTCAAGAGACCCAGTACTTC. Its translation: CASSQPVVRQPPQETQYF.

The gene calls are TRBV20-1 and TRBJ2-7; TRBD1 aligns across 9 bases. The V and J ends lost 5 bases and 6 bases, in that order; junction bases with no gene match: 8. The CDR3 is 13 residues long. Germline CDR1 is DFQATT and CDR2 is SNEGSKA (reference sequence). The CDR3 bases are TGCAGTGCTCCAACAGGGGGCAGGTCCGAGCAGTACTTC. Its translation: CSAPTGGRSEQYF.

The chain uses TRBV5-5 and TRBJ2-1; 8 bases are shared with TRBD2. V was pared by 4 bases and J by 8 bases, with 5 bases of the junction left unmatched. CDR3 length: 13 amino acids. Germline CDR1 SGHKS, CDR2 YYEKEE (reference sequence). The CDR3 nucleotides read TGTGCCAGCAGCCCGGGGGGGGCTTATGAGCAGTTCTTC. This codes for CASSPGGAYEQFF. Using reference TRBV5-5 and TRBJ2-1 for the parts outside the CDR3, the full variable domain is DAGVTQSPTHLIKTRGQQVTLRCSPISGHKSVSWYQQVLGQGPQFIFQYYEKEERGRGNFPDRFSARQFPNYSSELNVNALLLGDSALYLCASSPGGAYEQFFGPGTRLTVL.

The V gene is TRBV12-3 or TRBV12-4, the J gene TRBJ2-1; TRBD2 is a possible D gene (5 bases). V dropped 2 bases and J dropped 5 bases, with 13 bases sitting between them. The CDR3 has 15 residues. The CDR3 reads CASSLRTAGHNEQFF. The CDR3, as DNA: TGTGCCAGCAGTTTAAGGACGGCGGGTCACAATGAGCAGTTCTTC.

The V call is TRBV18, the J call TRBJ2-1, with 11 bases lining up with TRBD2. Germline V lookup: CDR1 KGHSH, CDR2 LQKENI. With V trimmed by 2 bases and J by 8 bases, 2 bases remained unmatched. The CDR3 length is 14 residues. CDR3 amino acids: CASSPGTSGDEQFF. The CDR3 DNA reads TGTGCCAGCTCACCAGGGACTAGCGGAGATGAGCAGTTCTTC.

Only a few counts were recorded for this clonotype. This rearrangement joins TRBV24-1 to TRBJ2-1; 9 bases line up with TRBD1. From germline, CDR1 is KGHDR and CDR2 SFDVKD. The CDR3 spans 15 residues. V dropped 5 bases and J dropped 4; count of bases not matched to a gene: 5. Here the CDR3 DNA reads TGTGCCACCAGTGGACGGACAGGGGCGTACAATGAGCAGTTCTTC. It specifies CATSGRTGAYNEQFF.

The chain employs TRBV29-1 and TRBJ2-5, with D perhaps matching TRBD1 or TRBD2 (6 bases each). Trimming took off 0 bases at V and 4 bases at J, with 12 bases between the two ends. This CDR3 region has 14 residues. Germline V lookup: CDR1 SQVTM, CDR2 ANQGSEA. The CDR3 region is CSVEEAGGGETQYF. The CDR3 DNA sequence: TGCAGCGTTGAAGAGGCCGGGGGCGGAGAGACCCAGTACTTC.

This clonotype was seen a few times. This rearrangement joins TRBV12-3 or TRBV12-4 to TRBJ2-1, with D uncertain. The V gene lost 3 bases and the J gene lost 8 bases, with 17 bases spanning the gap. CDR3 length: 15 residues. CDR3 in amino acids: CASSLLGSSRDEQFF. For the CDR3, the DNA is TGTGCCAGCAGTTTGTTGGGTAGCAGTAGGGATGAGCAGTTCTTC.

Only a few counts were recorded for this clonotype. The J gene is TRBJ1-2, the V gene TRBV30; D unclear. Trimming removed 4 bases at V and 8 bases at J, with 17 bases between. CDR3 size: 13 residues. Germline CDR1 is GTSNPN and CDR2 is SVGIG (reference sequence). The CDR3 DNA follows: TGTGCCTGGACCCGGACGGGAGTTGGAGGCTACACCTTC. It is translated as CAWTRTGVGGYTF.

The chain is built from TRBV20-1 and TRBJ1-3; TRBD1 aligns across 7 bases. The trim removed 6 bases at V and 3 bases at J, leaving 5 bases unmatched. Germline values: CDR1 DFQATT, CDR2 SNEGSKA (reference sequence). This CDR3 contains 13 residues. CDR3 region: CSALTGVGNTIYF. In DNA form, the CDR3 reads TGCAGTGCCCTAACAGGGGTTGGAAACACCATATATTTT.

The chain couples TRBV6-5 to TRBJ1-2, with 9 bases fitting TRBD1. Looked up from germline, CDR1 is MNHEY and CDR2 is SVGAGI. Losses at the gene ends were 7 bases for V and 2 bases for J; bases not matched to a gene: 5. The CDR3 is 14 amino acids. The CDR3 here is CASKGTGPNYGYTF. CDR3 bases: TGTGCCAGCAAAGGGACAGGGCCCAACTATGGCTACACCTTC.

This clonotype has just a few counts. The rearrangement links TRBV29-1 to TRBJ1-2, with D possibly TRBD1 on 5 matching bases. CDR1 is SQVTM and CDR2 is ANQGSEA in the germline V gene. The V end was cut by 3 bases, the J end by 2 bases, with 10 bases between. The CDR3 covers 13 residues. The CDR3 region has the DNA TGCAGCGTTGATAGGGGCACCAACTATGGCTACACCTTC. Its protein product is CSVDRGTNYGYTF.

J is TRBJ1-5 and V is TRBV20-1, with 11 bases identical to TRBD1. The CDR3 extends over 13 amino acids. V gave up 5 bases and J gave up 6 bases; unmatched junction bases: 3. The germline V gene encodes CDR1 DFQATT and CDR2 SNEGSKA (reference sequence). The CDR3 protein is CSAGQGASQPQHF. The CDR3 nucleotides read TGCAGTGCTGGACAGGGGGCGAGTCAGCCCCAGCATTTT.

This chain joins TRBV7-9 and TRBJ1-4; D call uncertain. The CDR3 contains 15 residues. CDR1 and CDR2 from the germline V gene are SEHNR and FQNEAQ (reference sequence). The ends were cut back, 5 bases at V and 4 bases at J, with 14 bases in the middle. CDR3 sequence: CASSNRAEVNEKLFF. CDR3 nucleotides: TGTGCCAGCAGCAACCGGGCGGAGGTTAATGAAAAACTGTTTTTT.

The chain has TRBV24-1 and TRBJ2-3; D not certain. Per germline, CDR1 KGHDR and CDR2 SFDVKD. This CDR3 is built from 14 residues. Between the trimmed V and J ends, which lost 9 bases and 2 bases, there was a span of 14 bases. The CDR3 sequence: CATGPETATDTQYF. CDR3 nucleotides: TGTGCCACCGGTCCGGAGACGGCCACAGATACGCAGTATTTT.

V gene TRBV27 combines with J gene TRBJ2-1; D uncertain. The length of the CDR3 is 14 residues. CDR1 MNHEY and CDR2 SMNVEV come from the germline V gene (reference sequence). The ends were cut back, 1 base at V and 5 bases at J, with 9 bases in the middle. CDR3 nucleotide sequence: TGTGCCAGCAGTTTATTTCGCAGCAACAATGAGCAGTTCTTC. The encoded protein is CASSLFRSNNEQFF.

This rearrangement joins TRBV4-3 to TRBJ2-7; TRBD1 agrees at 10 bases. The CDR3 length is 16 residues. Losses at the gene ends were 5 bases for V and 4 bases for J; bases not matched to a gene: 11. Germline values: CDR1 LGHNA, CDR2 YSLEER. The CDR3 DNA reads TGCGCCAGCAGCTTCTTTCCGGGACAGGGGCAATACGAGCAGTACTTC. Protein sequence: CASSFFPGQGQYEQYF.

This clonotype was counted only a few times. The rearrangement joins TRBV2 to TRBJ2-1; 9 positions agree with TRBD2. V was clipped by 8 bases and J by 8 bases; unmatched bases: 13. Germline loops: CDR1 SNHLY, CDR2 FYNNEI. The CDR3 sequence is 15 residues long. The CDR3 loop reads CASQREAPLADEQFF. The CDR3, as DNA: TGTGCCAGCCAGCGGGAGGCCCCCCTGGCGGATGAGCAGTTCTTC.

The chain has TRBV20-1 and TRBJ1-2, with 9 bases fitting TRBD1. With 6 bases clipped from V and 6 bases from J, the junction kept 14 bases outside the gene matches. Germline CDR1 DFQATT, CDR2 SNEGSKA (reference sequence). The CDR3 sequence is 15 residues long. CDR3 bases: TGCAGTGCCAACTCCGGGACAGGGACGATCGATGGCTACACCTTC. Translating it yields CSANSGTGTIDGYTF.

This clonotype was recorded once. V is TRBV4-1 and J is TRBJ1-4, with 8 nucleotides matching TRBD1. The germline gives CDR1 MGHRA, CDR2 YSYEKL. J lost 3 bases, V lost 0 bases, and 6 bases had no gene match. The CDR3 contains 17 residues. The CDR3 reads CASSQETGQGANEKLFF. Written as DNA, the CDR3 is TGCGCCAGCAGCCAAGAGACCGGACAGGGAGCTAATGAAAAACTGTTTTTT.

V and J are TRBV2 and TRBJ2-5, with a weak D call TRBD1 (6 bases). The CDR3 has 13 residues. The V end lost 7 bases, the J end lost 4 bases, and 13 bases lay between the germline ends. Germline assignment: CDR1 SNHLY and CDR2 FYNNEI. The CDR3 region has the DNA TGTGCCAGCAATGCAGACAGGTCAGAGACCCAGTACTTC. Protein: CASNADRSETQYF.

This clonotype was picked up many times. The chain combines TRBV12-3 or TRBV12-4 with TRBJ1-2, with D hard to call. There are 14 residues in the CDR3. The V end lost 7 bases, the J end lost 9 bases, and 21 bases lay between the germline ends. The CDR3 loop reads CASNSRRQAFSYTF. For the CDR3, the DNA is TGTGCCAGCAACTCCCGGCGGCAGGCGTTCAGCTACACCTTC.

CDR3 DNA: TGTGCCAGCAGCTCGGTCCAGGGCCGGTTACAGCAGTACTTC. Translation: CASSSVQGRLQQYF. J is TRBJ2-7 and V is TRBV11-2, with D perhaps matching TRBD1 (5 bases). CDR1 is SGHAT and CDR2 is FQNNGV in the germline V gene. V gave up 4 bases and J gave up 8 bases, with 18 bases separating them. The CDR3 runs to 14 residues.

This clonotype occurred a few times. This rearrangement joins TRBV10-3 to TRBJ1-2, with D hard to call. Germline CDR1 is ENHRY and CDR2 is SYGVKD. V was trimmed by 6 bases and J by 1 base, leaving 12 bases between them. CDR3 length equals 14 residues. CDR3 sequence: CAISGRGDNYGYTF. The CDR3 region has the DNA TGTGCCATCAGCGGACGCGGCGATAACTATGGCTACACCTTC.

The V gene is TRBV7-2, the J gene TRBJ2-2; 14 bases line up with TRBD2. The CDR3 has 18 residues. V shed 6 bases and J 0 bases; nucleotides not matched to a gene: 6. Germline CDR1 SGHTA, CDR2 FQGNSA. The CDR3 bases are TGTGCCAGCAGGGGAGGGACTAGCGGGAGCCCGAACACCGGGGAGCTGTTTTTT. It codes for CASRGGTSGSPNTGELFF.